Below, 3 T cell receptor beta chains from the same sample are listed, as sequenced in a study of blood T cell repertoires in COVID-19. Sequenced by immunoSEQ multiplex PCR; TCRdb stores in-frame clones only, minus some. Found here are fewer than 350,000 clones, approximately 91% of them singletons; the top ten hold under 3%. Sequenced sample: PBMCs or T cells enriched from blood (not recorded which). Every receptor here comes from a woman between 40 and 55 years old with acute COVID-19.

V gene TRBV3-1 (or the pseudogene TRBV3-2) combines with J gene TRBJ2-5, with 16 bases that match TRBD2. Trimming cost V 2 bases and J 5 bases; bases outside gene matches: 8. Per the germline V gene, CDR1 is LGHDT and CDR2 is YNNKEL (reference sequence). The CDR3 runs to 18 residues. The CDR3 region has the DNA TGTGCCAGCAGCCAAACCCGCCAGGGACTAGCGGGGGGGGAGACCCAGTACTTC. It is translated as CASSQTRQGLAGGETQYF.

The chain combines TRBV7-2 with TRBJ2-6; 14 bases match TRBD2. With V trimmed by 5 bases and J by 1 base, 4 bases remained unmatched. In germline, CDR1 is SGHTA, CDR2 FQGNSA. This CDR3 has 18 amino acids. CDR3 DNA sequence: TGTGCCAGCAGCCGGACTAGCGGGAGGCTATCTGGGGCCAACGTCCTGACTTTC. Its protein is CASSRTSGRLSGANVLTF.

The chain joins TRBV5-8 to TRBJ1-6; TRBD1 matches at 8 bases. The CDR3 contains 15 residues. Unmatched junction bases numbered 5, after V lost 3 bases and J lost 6 bases. Germline V gene data show CDR1 as SGHTS and CDR2 as YDEGEE. This chain's CDR3 is CASSSGQGANSPLHF. CDR3 in DNA: TGTGCCAGCAGCTCCGGACAGGGTGCTAATTCACCCCTCCACTTT.